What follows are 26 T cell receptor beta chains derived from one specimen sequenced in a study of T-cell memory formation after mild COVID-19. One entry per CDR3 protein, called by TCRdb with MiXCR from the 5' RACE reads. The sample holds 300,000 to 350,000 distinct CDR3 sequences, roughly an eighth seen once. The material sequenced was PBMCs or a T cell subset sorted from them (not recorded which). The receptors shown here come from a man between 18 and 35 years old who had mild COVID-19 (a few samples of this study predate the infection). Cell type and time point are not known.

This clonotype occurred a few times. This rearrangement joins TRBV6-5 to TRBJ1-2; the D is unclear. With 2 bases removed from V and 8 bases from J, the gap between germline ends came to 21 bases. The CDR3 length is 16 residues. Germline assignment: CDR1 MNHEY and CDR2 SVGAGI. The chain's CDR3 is CASSYRSGVVVRGYTF. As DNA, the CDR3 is TGTGCCAGCAGTTACAGGTCCGGGGTCGTGGTCCGGGGCTACACCTTC.

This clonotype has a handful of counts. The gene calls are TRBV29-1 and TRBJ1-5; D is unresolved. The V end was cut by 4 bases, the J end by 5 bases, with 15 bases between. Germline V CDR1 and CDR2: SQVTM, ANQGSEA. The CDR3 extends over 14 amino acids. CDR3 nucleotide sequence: TGCAGCGTTGTTCTGTCCGGGAAGGATCAGCCCCAGCATTTT. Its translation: CSVVLSGKDQPQHF.

The CDR3 coding sequence is TGTGCCAGCAGCCCGACGGAGGGGGATGGGGATGAGCAGTTCTTC. Translation: CASSPTEGDGDEQFF. J is TRBJ2-1 and V is TRBV7-9; D may correspond to TRBD1 or TRBD2 (6 bases each). The length of the CDR3 is 15 residues. The V and J ends lost 5 bases and 8 bases respectively, with 19 bases between them. CDR1 and CDR2 from the germline V gene are SEHNR and FQNEAQ (reference sequence).

The DNA for the CDR3 is TGTGCCAGCAGCGAGAGGGGACAGGGTGTGTCACCCCTCCACTTT. Translated: CASSERGQGVSPLHF. V gene TRBV9 combines with J gene TRBJ1-6, with 9 bases aligning to TRBD1. CDR1 and CDR2 from the germline V gene are SGDLS and YYNGEE. The length of the CDR3 is 15 residues. Trimming cost V 3 bases and J 10 bases; bases outside gene matches: 8.

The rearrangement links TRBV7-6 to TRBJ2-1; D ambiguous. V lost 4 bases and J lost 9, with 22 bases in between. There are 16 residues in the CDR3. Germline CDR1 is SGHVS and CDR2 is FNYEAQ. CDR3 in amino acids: CASSYIALDGGSEQFF. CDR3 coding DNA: TGTGCCAGCAGCTACATTGCCCTCGACGGTGGGTCTGAGCAGTTCTTC. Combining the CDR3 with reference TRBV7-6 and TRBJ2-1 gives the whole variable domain GAGVSQSPRYKVTKRGQDVALRCDPISGHVSLYWYRQALGQGPEFLTYFNYEAQQDKSGLPNDRFSAERPEGSISTLTIQRTEQRDSAMYRCASSYIALDGGSEQFFGPGTRLTVL.

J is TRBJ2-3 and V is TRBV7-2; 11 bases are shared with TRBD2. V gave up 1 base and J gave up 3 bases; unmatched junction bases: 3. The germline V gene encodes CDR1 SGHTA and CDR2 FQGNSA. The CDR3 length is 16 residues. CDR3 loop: CASSLVGLAGTDTQYF. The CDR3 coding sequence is TGTGCCAGCAGCTTAGTCGGACTAGCGGGTACAGATACGCAGTATTTT.

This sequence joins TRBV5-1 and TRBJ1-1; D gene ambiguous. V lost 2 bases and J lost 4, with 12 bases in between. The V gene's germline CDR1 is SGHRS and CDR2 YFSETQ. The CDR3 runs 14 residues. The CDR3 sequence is CASSFRPSGTEAFF. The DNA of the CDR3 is TGCGCCAGCAGCTTCCGGCCGTCGGGCACTGAAGCTTTCTTT.

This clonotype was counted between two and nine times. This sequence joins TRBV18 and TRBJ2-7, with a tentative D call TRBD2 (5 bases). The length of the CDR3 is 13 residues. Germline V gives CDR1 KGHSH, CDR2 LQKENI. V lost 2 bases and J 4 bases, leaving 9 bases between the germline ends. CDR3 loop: CASSPGELYEQYV. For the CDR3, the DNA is TGTGCCAGCTCACCAGGGGAGTTGTACGAGCAGTACGTC.

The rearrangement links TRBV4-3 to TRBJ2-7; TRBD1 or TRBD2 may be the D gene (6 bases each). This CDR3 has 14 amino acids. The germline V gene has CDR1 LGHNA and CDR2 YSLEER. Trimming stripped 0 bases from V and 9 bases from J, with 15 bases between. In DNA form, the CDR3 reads TGCGCCAGCAGCCAAGAATTTATGGGGGGCGGGCAGTACTTC. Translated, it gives CASSQEFMGGGQYF.

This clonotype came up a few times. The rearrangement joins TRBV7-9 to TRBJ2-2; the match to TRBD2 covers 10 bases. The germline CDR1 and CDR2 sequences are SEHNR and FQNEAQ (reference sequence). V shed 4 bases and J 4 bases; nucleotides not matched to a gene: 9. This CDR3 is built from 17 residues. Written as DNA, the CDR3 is TGTGCCAGCAGCTCGCGGACTAGCGGTCTCGCCACCGGGGAGCTGTTTTTT. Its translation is CASSSRTSGLATGELFF.

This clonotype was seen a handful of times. CDR3 loop: CSARLLRGDEQYF. The CDR3 coding sequence is TGCAGTGCTAGACTCCTCAGGGGGGACGAGCAGTACTTC. The chain links TRBV20-1 to TRBJ2-7, with D possibly matching TRBD1 (7 bases). The CDR3 runs to 13 residues. The V end lost 2 bases, the J end lost 5 bases, and 13 bases lay between the germline ends. Germline CDR1 reads DFQATT; CDR2 reads SNEGSKA (reference sequence).

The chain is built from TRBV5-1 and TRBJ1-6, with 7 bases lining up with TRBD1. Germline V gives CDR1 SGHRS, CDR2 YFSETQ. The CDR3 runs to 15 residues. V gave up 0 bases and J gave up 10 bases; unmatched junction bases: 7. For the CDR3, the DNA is TGCGCCAGCAGCTTGGATCCAGGGGGGAACTCACCCCTCCACTTT. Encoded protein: CASSLDPGGNSPLHF.

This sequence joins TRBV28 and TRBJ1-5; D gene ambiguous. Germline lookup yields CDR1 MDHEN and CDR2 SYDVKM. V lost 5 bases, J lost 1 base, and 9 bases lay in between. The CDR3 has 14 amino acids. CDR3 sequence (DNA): TGTGCCAGCAGTCTCGGACTGAGCAATCAGCCCCAGCATTTT. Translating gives CASSLGLSNQPQHF.

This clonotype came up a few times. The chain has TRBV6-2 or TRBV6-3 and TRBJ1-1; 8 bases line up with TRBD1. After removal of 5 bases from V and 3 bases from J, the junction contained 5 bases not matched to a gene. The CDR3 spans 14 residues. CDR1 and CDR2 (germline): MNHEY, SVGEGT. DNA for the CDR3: TGTGCCAGCAGTATTTTACAGGGGGACACTGAAGCTTTCTTT. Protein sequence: CASSILQGDTEAFF.

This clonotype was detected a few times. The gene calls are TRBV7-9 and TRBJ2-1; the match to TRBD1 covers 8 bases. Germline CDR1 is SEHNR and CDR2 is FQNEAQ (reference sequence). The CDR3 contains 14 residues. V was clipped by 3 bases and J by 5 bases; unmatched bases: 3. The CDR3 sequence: CASSFQGADNEQFF. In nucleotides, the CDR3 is TGTGCCAGCAGCTTCCAGGGGGCAGACAATGAGCAGTTCTTC.

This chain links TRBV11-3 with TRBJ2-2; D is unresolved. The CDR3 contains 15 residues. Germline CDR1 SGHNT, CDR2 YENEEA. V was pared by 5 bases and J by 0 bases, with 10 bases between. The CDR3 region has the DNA TGTGCCAGCAGCGTGGGGAACTCGAACACCGGGGAGCTGTTTTTT. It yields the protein CASSVGNSNTGELFF.

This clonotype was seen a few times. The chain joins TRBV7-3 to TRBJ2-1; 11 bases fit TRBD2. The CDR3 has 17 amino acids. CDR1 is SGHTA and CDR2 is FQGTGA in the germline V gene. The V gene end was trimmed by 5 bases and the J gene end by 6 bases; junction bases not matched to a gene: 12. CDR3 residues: CASSHLDLAGGINEQFF. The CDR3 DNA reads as TGTGCCAGCAGCCACCTTGACCTAGCGGGGGGTATCAATGAGCAGTTCTTC.

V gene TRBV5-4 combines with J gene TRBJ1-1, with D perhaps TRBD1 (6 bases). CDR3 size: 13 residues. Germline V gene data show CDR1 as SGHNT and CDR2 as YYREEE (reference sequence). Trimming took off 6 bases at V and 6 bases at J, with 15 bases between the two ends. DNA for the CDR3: TGTGCCAGCACCTACGGGGGGGCCGCTGAAGCTTTCTTT. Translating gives CASTYGGAAEAFF.

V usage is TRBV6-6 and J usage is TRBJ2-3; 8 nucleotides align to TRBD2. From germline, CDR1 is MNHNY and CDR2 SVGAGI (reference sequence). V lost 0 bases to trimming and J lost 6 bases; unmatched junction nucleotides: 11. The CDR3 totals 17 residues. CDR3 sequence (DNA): TGTGCCAGCAGTTACTCCGGTGGTAGCGGGGTACAGGATACGCAGTATTTT. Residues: CASSYSGGSGVQDTQYF.

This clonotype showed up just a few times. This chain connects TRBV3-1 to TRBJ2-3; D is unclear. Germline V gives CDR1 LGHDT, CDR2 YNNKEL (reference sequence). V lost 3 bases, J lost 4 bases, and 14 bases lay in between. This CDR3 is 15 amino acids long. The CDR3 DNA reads TGTGCCAGCAGCCATGGGTCCCCCCGAGCAGATACGCAGTATTTT. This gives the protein CASSHGSPRADTQYF.

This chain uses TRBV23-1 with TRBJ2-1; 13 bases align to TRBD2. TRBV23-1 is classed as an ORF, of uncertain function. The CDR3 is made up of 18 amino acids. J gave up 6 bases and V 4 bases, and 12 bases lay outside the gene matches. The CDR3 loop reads CASSPDPGLAGKSNEQFF. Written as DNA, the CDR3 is TGCGCCAGCAGTCCCGACCCGGGACTAGCGGGGAAAAGCAATGAGCAGTTCTTC.

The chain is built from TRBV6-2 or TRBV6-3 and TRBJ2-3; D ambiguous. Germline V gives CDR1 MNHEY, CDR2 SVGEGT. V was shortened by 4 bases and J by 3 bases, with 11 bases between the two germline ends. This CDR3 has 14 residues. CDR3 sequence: CASSSPSRTDTQYF. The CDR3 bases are TGTGCCAGCAGTTCTCCCTCGCGGACAGATACGCAGTATTTT.

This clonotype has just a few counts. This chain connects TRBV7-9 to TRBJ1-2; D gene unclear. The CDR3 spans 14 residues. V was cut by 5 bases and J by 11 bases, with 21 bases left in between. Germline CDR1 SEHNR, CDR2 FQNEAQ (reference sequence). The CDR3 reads CASSLLSERTKYTF. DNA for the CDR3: TGTGCCAGCAGCCTTTTATCGGAGCGGACGAAATACACCTTC.

The CDR3, as DNA: TGCGCCAGCAGCCCGGACGGGGGGTACAATGAGCAGTTCTTC. It translates to CASSPDGGYNEQFF. The chain uses TRBV5-1 and TRBJ2-1; 7 bases map to TRBD2. The CDR3 totals 14 residues. J lost 4 bases, V lost 4 bases, and 5 bases had no gene match. Per the germline V gene, CDR1 is SGHRS and CDR2 is YFSETQ.

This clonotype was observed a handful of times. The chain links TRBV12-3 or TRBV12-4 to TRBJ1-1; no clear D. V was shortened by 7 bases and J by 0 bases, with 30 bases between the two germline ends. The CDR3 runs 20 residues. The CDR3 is CASNPWRVYEPTSLNTEAFF. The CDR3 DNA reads TGTGCCAGCAACCCCTGGAGGGTTTACGAGCCGACCTCTTTGAACACTGAAGCTTTCTTT.

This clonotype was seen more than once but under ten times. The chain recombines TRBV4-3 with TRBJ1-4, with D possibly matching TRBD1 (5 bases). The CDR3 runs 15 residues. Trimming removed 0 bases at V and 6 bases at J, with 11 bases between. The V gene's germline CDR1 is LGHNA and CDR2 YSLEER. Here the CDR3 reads CASSQESRTHEKLFF. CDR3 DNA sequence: TGCGCCAGCAGCCAAGAGTCCAGGACACATGAAAAACTGTTTTTT.